Described below is a single T cell receptor (beta chain) sequence and its context. Authors' processing steps: Nucleated cell number was recorded as an estimate derived from reference gene primer amplification. Using immunoSEQ multiplex PCR, the repertoire was profiled, and TCRdb retains in-frame clones only, with some absent. V and J calls and clone size follow that table, whereas D and trimming were derived from the DNA. The table has some 330,000 clones, roughly 88% seen once. There are 15 residues in the CDR3. Trimming left V 4 bases short and J 2 bases short, with 12 bases between. Germline V gene data show CDR1 as MDHEN and CDR2 as SYDVKM. Participants were aged roughly 18 to 90 years, lived in under 30 US areas, and enrolled virtually. Each participant's cohort was designated according to participant-reported clinical history. This record comes from a study of blood T cell repertoires in COVID-19. Study overall: COVID-19 samples collected from the United States, Italy and Spain covered acute and convalescent phases.

The chain joins TRBV28 to TRBJ1-5; a weak D match, TRBD1 (5 bases). This clonotype was obtained from a man aged 25 to 40 who had recovered from COVID-19. Specimen: PBMCs or T cells enriched from blood (not recorded which). CDR3: CASSSGGEGNQPQHF. The DNA for the CDR3 is TGTGCCAGCAGTTCCGGGGGGGAGGGCAATCAGCCCCAGCATTTT.